This T cell receptor beta chain was identified in a study of CD8 T cells in Susac syndrome (dated by TCRdb to between 2018 and 2020). General notes on the study: Whether CD8+ T cell activation and differentiation in Susac syndrome was antigen driven was tested using repertoire sequencing. The study compared CD8+ T cell repertoire clonality among about a dozen healthy donors, about 14 Susac syndrome patients and fewer than 19 multiple sclerosis patients. Summary of the overall study and its limitations: The study acknowledged that relatively few individuals were included in the TCR sequencing and HLA analysis.

RNA was extracted with the RNeasy kit and about 0.5 to 1 ug was reverse transcribed using random hexamers. The immunoSEQ multiplex PCR assay, covering 54 Vbeta and 13 Jbeta segments, was used to amplify TCR beta CDR3 regions. PCR amplification bias was corrected by using a synthetic template baseline for primer optimization and computational correction. Processing in the source paper ran as follows. Reads were assigned to V, D and J genes according to IMGT and analyzed in immunoSEQ Analyzer, with only productive sequences retained. Clonality was calculated as one minus the Shannon entropy normalized by log2 of the number of productive unique sequences. For each patient and control, public and private clones were evaluated within the 100 most prevalent clones. Clones were defined as Susac-specific if absent from the healthy and MS cohorts, from around 1,000 published viral clones and from other ImmuneACCESS disease sequences. TCRdb ran its own pipeline on the public reads, namely fastp trimming at Q25 and MiXCR clone calling, and kept in-frame beta chains. Each CDR3 protein appears once, grouped with its most common genes and DNA. TCRdb, rather than the study authors, made the V and J calls. In all, the sample holds 250,000 to 300,000 distinct CDR3 sequences, and almost 85% of those were seen once. The ten largest clones add up to approximately 0.2% of the sample.

As concerns this clonotype: Its antigen remains undetermined. One end of the junction fails to match germline, which may point to a read error.

The germline V gene (reference sequence) gives CDR1 as DFQATT and CDR2 as SNEGSKA. The cysteine opens and the phenylalanine closes a CDR3 of 15 amino acids. The read is trimmed to its CDR3 DNA, 45 bases read in frame from base 1. Peripheral blood CD8+ and CD4+ T cells from healthy donors, Susac syndrome patients and multiple sclerosis patients were profiled using high-throughput TCR beta sequencing. The multiple sclerosis controls were treatment-naive patients whose relapsing-remitting disease, either stable or active, fulfilled the revised McDonald criteria. Bulk CD8+ and CD4+ T cells were purified by magnetic negative isolation, whereas CD8+ TEMRA cells were enriched by FACS. Blood was collected in EDTA tubes and processed within 24 hours, with PBMCs isolated through density gradient centrifugation. PBMCs intended for TCR sequencing were frozen in liquid nitrogen and were later thawed in a 37 degrees C water bath. The sorted or isolated CD4+, CD8+ and CD8+ TEMRA cells had a purity of 90% or higher.

The chain employs TRBV20-1 and TRBJ1-2; no D gene is confidently identified. Material for sequencing was CD8+ T cells from PBMCs. This receptor was obtained from a human donor with multiple sclerosis. The CDR3 amino acid sequence is: CSVRGSAERYYGYTF. At the DNA level, the sequence is TGCAGTGTTAGAGGCTCGGCAGAACGATACTATGGCTACACCTTC.